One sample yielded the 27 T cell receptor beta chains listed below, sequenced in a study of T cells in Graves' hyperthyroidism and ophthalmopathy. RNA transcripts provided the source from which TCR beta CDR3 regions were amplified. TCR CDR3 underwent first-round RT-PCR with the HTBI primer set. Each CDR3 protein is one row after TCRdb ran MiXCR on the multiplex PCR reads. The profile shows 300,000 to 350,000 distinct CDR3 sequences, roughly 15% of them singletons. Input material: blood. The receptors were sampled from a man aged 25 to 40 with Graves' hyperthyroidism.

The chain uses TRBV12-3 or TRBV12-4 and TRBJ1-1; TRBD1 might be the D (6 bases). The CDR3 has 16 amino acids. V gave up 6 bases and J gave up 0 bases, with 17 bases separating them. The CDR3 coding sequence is TGTGCCAGCAGCCTAGCGGGGGGACAACTGAACACTGAAGCTTTCTTT. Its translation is CASSLAGGQLNTEAFF.

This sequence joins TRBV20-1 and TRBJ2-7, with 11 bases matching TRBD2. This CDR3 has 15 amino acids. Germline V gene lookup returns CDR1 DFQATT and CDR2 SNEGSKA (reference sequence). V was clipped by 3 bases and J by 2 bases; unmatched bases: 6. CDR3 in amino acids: CSASLTSGSPYEQYF. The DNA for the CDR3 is TGCAGTGCTAGTCTTACTAGCGGGAGTCCCTACGAGCAGTACTTC.

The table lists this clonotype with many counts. The CDR3 reads CASRVGNSNQPQHF. The CDR3 coding sequence is TGTGCCAGCAGGGTTGGGAATAGCAATCAGCCCCAGCATTTT. The chain combines TRBV28 with TRBJ1-5; D is unresolved. This CDR3 spans 14 amino acids. Trimming stripped 6 bases from V and 0 bases from J, with 9 bases between. The germline V gene has CDR1 MDHEN and CDR2 SYDVKM.

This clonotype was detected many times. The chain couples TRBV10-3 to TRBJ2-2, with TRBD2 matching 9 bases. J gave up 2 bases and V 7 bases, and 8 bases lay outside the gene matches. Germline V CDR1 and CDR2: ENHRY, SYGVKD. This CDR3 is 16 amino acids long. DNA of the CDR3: TGTGCCATCAACGTAGCGGGAGCGGCAAACACCGGGGAGCTGTTTTTT. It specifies CAINVAGAANTGELFF.

CDR3 residues: CASSVLGRGSYNEQFF. The CDR3, as DNA: TGTGCCAGCAGCGTATTAGGCAGGGGCTCCTACAATGAGCAGTTCTTC. V is TRBV9 and J is TRBJ2-1; weak D call: TRBD1 (6 bases). This CDR3 is built from 16 residues. The germline V and J ends were trimmed by 1 base and 0 bases, with 11 bases remaining between them. Germline V gene lookup returns CDR1 SGDLS and CDR2 YYNGEE.

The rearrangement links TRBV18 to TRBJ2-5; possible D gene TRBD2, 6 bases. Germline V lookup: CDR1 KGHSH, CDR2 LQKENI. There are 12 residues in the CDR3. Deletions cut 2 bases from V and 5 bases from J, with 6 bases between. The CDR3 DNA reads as TGTGCCAGCTCACCAAGCGGGGAGACCCAGTACTTC. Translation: CASSPSGETQYF.

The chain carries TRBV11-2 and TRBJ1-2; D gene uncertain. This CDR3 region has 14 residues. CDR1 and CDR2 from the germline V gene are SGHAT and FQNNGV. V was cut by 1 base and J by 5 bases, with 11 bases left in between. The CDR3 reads CASSLGNMNYGYTF. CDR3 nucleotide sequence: TGTGCCAGCAGCTTAGGCAACATGAATTATGGCTACACCTTC.

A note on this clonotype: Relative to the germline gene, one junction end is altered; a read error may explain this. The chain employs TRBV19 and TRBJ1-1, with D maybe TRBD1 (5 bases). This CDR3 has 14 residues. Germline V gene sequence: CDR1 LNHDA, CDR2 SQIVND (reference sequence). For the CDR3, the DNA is TGTGCCACAGCCGACGGGGGTCTGAACACTGAGGCTTTCTTT. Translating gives CATADGGLNTEAFF. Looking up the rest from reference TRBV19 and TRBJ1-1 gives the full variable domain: DGGITQSPKYLFRKEGQNVTLSCEQNLNHDAMYWYRQDPGQGLRLIYYSQIVNDFQKGDIAEGYSVSREKKESFPLTVTSAQKNPTAFYLCATADGGLNTEAFFGQGTRLTVV.

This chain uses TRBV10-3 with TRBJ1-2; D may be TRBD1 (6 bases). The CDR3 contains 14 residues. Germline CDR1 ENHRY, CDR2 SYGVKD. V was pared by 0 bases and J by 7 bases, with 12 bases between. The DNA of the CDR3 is TGTGCCATCAGTGAGTCTTACAGGGAGGCTGGCTACACCTTC. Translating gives CAISESYREAGYTF.

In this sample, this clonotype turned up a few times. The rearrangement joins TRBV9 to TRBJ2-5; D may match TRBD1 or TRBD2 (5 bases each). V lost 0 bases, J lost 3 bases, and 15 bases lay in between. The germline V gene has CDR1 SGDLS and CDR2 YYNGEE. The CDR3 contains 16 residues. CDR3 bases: TGTGCCAGCAGCGTAGGTCCAGGGATGGGAGAAGAGACCCAGTACTTC. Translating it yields CASSVGPGMGEETQYF.

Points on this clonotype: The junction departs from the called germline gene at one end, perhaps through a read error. The CDR3 DNA is TGTGCCAGCAGCCAAGATTATGCCTGGGACAGCCTCACTGGATACACCATATATTTT. Amino acids: CASSQDYAWDSLTGYTIYF. The chain carries TRBV3-1 and TRBJ1-3; 7 nucleotides align to TRBD1. This CDR3 has 19 residues. The germline V gene has CDR1 LGHDT and CDR2 YNNKEL (reference sequence).

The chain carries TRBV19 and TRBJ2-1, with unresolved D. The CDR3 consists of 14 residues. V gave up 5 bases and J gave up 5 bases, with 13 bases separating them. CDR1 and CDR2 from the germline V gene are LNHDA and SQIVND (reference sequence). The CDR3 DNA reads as TGTGCCAGTAGTGATGGGCTCGGCCACAATGAGCAGTTCTTC. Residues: CASSDGLGHNEQFF.

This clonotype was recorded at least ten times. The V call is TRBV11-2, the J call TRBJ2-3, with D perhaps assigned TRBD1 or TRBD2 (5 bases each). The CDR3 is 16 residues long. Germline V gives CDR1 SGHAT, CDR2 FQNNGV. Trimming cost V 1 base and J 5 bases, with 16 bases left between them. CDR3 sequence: CASSLGGSTRGDTQYF. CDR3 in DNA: TGTGCCAGCAGCTTAGGGGGGTCCACGAGGGGAGATACGCAGTATTTT.

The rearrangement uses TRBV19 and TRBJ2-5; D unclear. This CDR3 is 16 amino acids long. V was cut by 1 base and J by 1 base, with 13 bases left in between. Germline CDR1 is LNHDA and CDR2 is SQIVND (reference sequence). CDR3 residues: CASSIGVEPLQETQYF. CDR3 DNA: TGTGCCAGTAGTATAGGTGTGGAGCCGCTCCAAGAGACCCAGTACTTC.

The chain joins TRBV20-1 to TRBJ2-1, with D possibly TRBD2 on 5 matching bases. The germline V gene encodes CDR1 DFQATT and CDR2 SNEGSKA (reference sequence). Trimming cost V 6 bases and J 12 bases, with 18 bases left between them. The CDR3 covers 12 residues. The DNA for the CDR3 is TGCAGTGCCGGAGGTTCCACCCTTCCGCAGTTCTTC. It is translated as CSAGGSTLPQFF.

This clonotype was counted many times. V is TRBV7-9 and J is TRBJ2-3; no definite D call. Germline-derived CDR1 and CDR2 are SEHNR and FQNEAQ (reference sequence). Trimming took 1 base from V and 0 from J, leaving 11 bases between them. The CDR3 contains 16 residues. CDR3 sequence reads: CASSLGVLSSTDTQYF. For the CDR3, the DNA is TGTGCCAGCAGCTTAGGGGTCCTATCCAGCACAGATACGCAGTATTTT.

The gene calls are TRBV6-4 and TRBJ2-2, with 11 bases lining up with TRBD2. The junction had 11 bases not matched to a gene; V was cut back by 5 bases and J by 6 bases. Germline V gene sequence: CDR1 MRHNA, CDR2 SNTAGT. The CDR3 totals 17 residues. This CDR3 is CASSHRPGLAGPGELFF. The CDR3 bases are TGTGCCAGCAGTCACAGACCAGGACTAGCGGGCCCCGGGGAGCTGTTTTTT.

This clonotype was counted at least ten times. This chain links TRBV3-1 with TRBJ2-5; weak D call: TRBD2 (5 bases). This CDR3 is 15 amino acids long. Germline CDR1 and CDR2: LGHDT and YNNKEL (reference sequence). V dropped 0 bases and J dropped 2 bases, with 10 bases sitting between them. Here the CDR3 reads CASSQDPSNQETQYF. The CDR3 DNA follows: TGTGCCAGCAGCCAAGACCCTAGCAATCAAGAGACCCAGTACTTC.

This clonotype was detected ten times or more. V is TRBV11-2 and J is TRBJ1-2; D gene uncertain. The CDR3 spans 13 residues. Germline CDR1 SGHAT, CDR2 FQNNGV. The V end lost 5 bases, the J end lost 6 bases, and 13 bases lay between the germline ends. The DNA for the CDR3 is TGTGCCAGCAGCCAGGAAGTCCGGGATGGCTACACCTTC. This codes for CASSQEVRDGYTF.

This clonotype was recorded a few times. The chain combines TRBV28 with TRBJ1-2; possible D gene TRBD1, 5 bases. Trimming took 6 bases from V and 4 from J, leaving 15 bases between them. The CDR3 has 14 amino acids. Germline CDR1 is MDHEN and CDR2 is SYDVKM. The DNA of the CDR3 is TGTGCCAGCAGGTCAGGGAGTAAAGTCTATGGCTACACCTTC. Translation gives CASRSGSKVYGYTF.

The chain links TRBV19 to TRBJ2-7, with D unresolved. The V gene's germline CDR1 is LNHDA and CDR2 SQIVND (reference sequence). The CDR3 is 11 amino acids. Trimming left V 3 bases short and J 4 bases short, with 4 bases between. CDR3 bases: TGTGCCAGTAGTATCGGGTACGAGCAGTACTTC. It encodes CASSIGYEQYF.

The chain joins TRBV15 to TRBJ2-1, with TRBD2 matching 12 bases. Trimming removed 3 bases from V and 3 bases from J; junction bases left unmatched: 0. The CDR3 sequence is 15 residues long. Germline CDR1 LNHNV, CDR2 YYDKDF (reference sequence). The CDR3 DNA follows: TGTGCCACCAGCAGGACTAGCGGGAGCTACAATGAGCAGTTCTTC. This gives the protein CATSRTSGSYNEQFF. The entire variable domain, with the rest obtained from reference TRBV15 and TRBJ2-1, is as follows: DAMVIQNPRYQVTQFGKPVTLSCSQTLNHNVMYWYQQKSSQAPKLLFHYYDKDFNNEADTPDNFQSRRPNTSFCFLDIRSPGLGDTAMYLCATSRTSGSYNEQFFGPGTRLTVL.

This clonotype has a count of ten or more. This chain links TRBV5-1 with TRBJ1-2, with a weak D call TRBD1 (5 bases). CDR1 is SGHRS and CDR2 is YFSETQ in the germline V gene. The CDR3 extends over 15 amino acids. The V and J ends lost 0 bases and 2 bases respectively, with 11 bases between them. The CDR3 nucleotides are TGCGCCAGCAGCTTGGGGCAGGGACCGAACTATGGCTACACCTTC. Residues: CASSLGQGPNYGYTF.

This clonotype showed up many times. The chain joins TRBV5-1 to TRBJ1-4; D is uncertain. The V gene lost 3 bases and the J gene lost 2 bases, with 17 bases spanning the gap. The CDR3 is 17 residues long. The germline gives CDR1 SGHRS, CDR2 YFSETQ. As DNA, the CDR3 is TGCGCCAGCAGCTACCCCCTTGACGGAACCACTAATGAAAAACTGTTTTTT. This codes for CASSYPLDGTTNEKLFF.

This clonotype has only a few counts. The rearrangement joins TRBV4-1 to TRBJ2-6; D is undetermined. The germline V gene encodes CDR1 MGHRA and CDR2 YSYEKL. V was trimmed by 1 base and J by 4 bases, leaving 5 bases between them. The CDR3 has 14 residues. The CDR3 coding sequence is TGCGCCAGCAGCCAAGTCTCCGGGGCCAACGTCCTGACTTTC. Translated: CASSQVSGANVLTF.

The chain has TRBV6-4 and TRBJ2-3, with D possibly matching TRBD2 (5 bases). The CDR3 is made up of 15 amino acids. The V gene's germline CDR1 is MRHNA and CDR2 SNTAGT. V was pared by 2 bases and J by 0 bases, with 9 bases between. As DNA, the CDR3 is TGTGCCAGCAGTGACGAAGCGGACAGCACAGATACGCAGTATTTT. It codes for CASSDEADSTDTQYF.

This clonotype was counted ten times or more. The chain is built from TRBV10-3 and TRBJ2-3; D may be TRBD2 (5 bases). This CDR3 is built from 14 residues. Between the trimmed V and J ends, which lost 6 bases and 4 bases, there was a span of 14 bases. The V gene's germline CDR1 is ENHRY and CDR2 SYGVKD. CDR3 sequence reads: CAIRDSEDPDTQYF. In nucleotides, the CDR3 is TGTGCCATCAGGGACTCAGAAGATCCAGATACGCAGTATTTT.